What follows are 31 T cell receptor beta chains derived from one specimen sequenced in a study of memory CD4+ T cells and cytomegalovirus serostatus. The sort gate was single viable CD3+CD4+CD8-CD45RO+ cells for memory CD4+ T cells. Measured with immunoSEQ multiplex PCR; TCRdb has only the in-frame clones, and not every one. Among around 60,000 clones listed, 75% to 85% were seen once. The sample consisted of memory CD4+ T cells from blood. The receptor set was obtained from an adult in good health and CMV-seronegative.

The J gene is TRBJ2-5, the V gene TRBV11-1; a possible D gene is TRBD2 (6 bases). Germline V gives CDR1 SGHAT, CDR2 FQDESV (reference sequence). Trimming removed 3 bases at V and 3 bases at J, with 14 bases between. The CDR3 spans 15 residues. CDR3 region: CASSFSGTSEETQYF. The CDR3 DNA sequence: TGTGCCAGCAGCTTTTCCGGGACTTCGGAAGAGACCCAGTACTTC.

CDR3 loop: CASSYLTEQYF. The CDR3 coding sequence is TGTGCCAGCAGCTATTTGACCGAGCAGTACTTC. J is TRBJ2-7 and V is TRBV7-8; D uncertain. The CDR3 runs 11 residues. V lost 4 bases and J lost 6, with 7 bases in between. Germline V lookup: CDR1 SGHVS, CDR2 FQNEAQ.

The chain uses TRBV7-2 and TRBJ1-3, with D perhaps matching TRBD1 (5 bases). The ends were cut back, 4 bases at V and 0 bases at J, with 10 bases in the middle. The CDR3 contains 15 residues. Germline V gene data show CDR1 as SGHTA and CDR2 as FQGNSA. The CDR3 region is CASSSKGFSGNTIYF. CDR3 in DNA: TGTGCCAGCAGCTCAAAGGGGTTCTCTGGAAACACCATATATTTT.

In DNA, the CDR3 is TGTGCCAGCAGCCAGGATCGCGACGGGGGGCAGTTCTTC. Amino acid sequence: CASSQDRDGGQFF. This chain links TRBV14 with TRBJ2-1; tentative D call: TRBD2 (6 bases). Germline V gene data show CDR1 as SGHDN and CDR2 as FVKESK. The CDR3 sequence is 13 residues long. V was shortened by 3 bases and J by 12 bases, with 15 bases between the two germline ends.

This chain joins TRBV5-4 and TRBJ2-1, with D possibly being TRBD2 (6 bases). Germline assignment: CDR1 SGHNT and CDR2 YYREEE (reference sequence). The V and J ends lost 0 bases and 7 bases respectively, with 17 bases between them. The CDR3 is made up of 16 amino acids. The CDR3 DNA reads TGTGCCAGCAGCTTGGAGGTGGGGAGAGGGAGGAATGAGCAGTTCTTC. Translating it yields CASSLEVGRGRNEQFF.

This clone was seen just once. This chain uses TRBV19 with TRBJ1-2, with D tentatively TRBD1 (5 bases). Per the germline V gene, CDR1 is LNHDA and CDR2 is SQIVND (reference sequence). Deletions cut 2 bases from V and 2 bases from J, with 12 bases between. This CDR3 spans 15 amino acids. The CDR3 sequence: CASSITGTENYGYTF. The CDR3 DNA is TGTGCCAGTAGTATAACCGGGACTGAGAACTATGGCTACACCTTC.

The rearrangement uses TRBV5-1 and TRBJ2-7; 12 bases match TRBD1. The V gene end was trimmed by 6 bases and the J gene end by 10 bases; junction bases not matched to a gene: 11. This CDR3 has 14 residues. Germline lookup yields CDR1 SGHRS and CDR2 YFSETQ. CDR3 nucleotides: TGCGCCAGCACTCAGCCGGGACAGGGGGCTTTTCAGTACTTC. It encodes CASTQPGQGAFQYF.

The chain is built from TRBV30 and TRBJ2-5, with D possibly TRBD2 on 5 matching bases. The V end lost 2 bases, the J end lost 1 base, and 5 bases lay between the germline ends. The length of the CDR3 is 12 residues. Germline V CDR1 and CDR2: GTSNPN, SVGIG (reference sequence). CDR3 region: CAWSLAQETQYF. CDR3 in DNA: TGTGCCTGGAGTCTAGCCCAAGAGACCCAGTACTTC.

The rearrangement joins TRBV27 to TRBJ1-2, with D hard to call. This CDR3 has 14 residues. Germline values: CDR1 MNHEY, CDR2 SMNVEV (reference sequence). Trimming shortened V by 2 bases and J by 2 bases, and 9 bases separated the two germline ends. As DNA, the CDR3 is TGTGCCAGCAGTTTACAGCCTTACAACTATGGCTACACCTTC. Its translation: CASSLQPYNYGYTF.

The J gene is TRBJ1-1, the V gene TRBV30; D is unclear. Trimming stripped 2 bases from V and 4 bases from J, with 11 bases between. Germline-derived CDR1 and CDR2 are GTSNPN and SVGIG (reference sequence). This CDR3 region has 13 residues. The CDR3 spells CAWSKKVGTEAFF. The CDR3 DNA follows: TGTGCCTGGAGTAAGAAGGTTGGCACTGAAGCTTTCTTT.

This clone has just one count. V gene TRBV12-5 combines with J gene TRBJ2-1; TRBD2 agrees at 9 bases. Germline loops: CDR1 LGHNT, CDR2 FRNRAP. J gave up 5 bases and V 4 bases, and 6 bases lay outside the gene matches. The CDR3 contains 15 residues. The CDR3 reads CASGYKRGDNNEQFF. CDR3 nucleotides: TGTGCTAGTGGTTACAAGCGGGGGGACAACAATGAGCAGTTCTTC. Combining the CDR3 with reference TRBV12-5 and TRBJ2-1 gives the whole variable domain DARVTQTPRHKVTEMGQEVTMRCQPILGHNTVFWYRQTMMQGLELLAYFRNRAPLDDSGMPKDRFSAEMPDATLATLKIQPSEPRDSAVYFCASGYKRGDNNEQFFGPGTRLTVL.

This rearrangement joins TRBV5-1 to TRBJ2-3; 8 bases match TRBD1. The ends lost 7 bases at V and 3 bases at J; junction bases unmatched: 7. CDR1 is SGHRS, CDR2 YFSETQ, per germline. CDR3 size: 14 residues. Here the CDR3 reads CASLGQVGTDTQYF. The CDR3 nucleotides read TGCGCCAGCCTGGGACAGGTTGGAACAGATACGCAGTATTTT. Together with reference TRBV5-1 and TRBJ2-3, the CDR3 gives the full variable domain: KAGVTQTPRYLIKTRGQQVTLSCSPISGHRSVSWYQQTPGQGLQFLFEYFSETQRNKGNFPGRFSGRQFSNSRSEMNVSTLELGDSALYLCASLGQVGTDTQYFGPGTRLTVL.

This chain connects TRBV6-5 to TRBJ2-2; D is possibly TRBD1 (5 bases). This CDR3 region has 14 residues. Trimming left V 5 bases short and J 1 base short, with 8 bases between. Per the germline V gene, CDR1 is MNHEY and CDR2 is SVGAGI. This chain's CDR3 is CASSRQGNTGELFF. Here the CDR3 DNA reads TGTGCCAGCAGTAGGCAGGGGAACACCGGGGAGCTGTTTTTT.

This chain's CDR3 is CARMEGAGYGYTF. In DNA, the CDR3 is TGTGCCCGGATGGAGGGGGCGGGCTATGGCTACACCTTC. The chain has TRBV30 and TRBJ1-2; 7 bases are shared with TRBD1. J lost 4 bases, V lost 8 bases, and 10 bases had no gene match. This CDR3 spans 13 amino acids. Germline values: CDR1 GTSNPN, CDR2 SVGIG (reference sequence). Combining the CDR3 with reference TRBV30 and TRBJ1-2 gives the whole variable domain SQTIHQWPATLVQPVGSPLSLECTVEGTSNPNLYWYRQAAGRGLQLLFYSVGIGQISSEVPQNLSASRPQDRQFILSSKKLLLSDSGFYLCARMEGAGYGYTFGSGTRLTVV.

The chain uses TRBV5-6 and TRBJ1-1; the match to TRBD1 covers 8 bases. The CDR3 has 18 amino acids. Germline CDR1 SGHDT, CDR2 YYEEEE. The V and J ends lost 0 bases and 4 bases, in that order; junction bases with no gene match: 14. The CDR3 region is CASSLGRRTGRLGTEAFF. The CDR3 nucleotides read TGTGCCAGCAGCTTGGGGAGGAGGACAGGGAGGTTGGGCACTGAAGCTTTCTTT.

This rearrangement joins TRBV11-2 to TRBJ2-2; 8 positions match TRBD2. The V and J ends lost 6 bases and 3 bases, in that order; junction bases with no gene match: 3. Germline CDR1 reads SGHAT; CDR2 reads FQNNGV. The CDR3 covers 14 residues. The CDR3 is CASRGLVDTGELFF. The CDR3 DNA follows: TGTGCCAGCAGGGGACTAGTGGACACCGGGGAGCTGTTTTTT. The variable domain in full, completed from reference TRBV11-2 and TRBJ2-2, reads EAGVAQSPRYKIIEKRQSVAFWCNPISGHATLYWYQQILGQGPKLLIQFQNNGVVDDSQLPKDRFSAERLKGVDSTLKIQPAKLEDSAVYLCASRGLVDTGELFFGEGSRLTVL.

This clone was observed a single time. The V and J genes are TRBV5-4 and TRBJ2-7; maybe TRBD2 (6 bases). Germline-derived CDR1 and CDR2 are SGHNT and YYREEE (reference sequence). Trimming removed 4 bases at V and 0 bases at J, with 23 bases between. This CDR3 has 18 residues. CDR3 protein: CASSPSLRSGEISYEQYF. Here the CDR3 DNA reads TGTGCCAGCAGCCCATCGCTGCGGTCGGGGGAGATCTCCTACGAGCAGTACTTC.

The chain links TRBV5-1 to TRBJ2-2; 11 nucleotides agree with TRBD1. Per germline, CDR1 SGHRS and CDR2 YFSETQ. Trimming removed 4 bases from V and 4 bases from J; junction bases left unmatched: 3. This CDR3 has 15 residues. The CDR3 spells CASSGGTGGTGELFF. The DNA of the CDR3 is TGCGCCAGCAGCGGCGGGACAGGGGGCACCGGGGAGCTGTTTTTT.

The chain uses TRBV19 and TRBJ2-5; D is perhaps TRBD1 or TRBD2 (5 bases each). Germline assignment: CDR1 LNHDA and CDR2 SQIVND (reference sequence). V was cut by 4 bases and J by 2 bases, with 17 bases left in between. The CDR3 contains 16 residues. CDR3 sequence: CASSNRAKGPQETQYF. In DNA, the CDR3 is TGTGCCAGTAGTAACCGGGCTAAGGGACCTCAAGAGACCCAGTACTTC. The whole variable domain, remainder taken from reference TRBV19 and TRBJ2-5, is DGGITQSPKYLFRKEGQNVTLSCEQNLNHDAMYWYRQDPGQGLRLIYYSQIVNDFQKGDIAEGYSVSREKKESFPLTVTSAQKNPTAFYLCASSNRAKGPQETQYFGPGTRLLVL.

The V and J genes are TRBV29-1 and TRBJ2-7; 9 nucleotides agree with TRBD2. Germline CDR1 is SQVTM and CDR2 is ANQGSEA. V shed 7 bases and J 7 bases; nucleotides not matched to a gene: 8. This CDR3 region has 12 residues. CDR3: CSAVAGVREQYF. CDR3 bases: TGCAGCGCCGTAGCGGGAGTGCGGGAGCAGTACTTC.

This chain uses TRBV5-1 with TRBJ2-3; D gene ambiguous. Trimming took off 0 bases at V and 7 bases at J, with 3 bases between the two ends. There are 11 residues in the CDR3. Germline V gene lookup returns CDR1 SGHRS and CDR2 YFSETQ. CDR3 loop: CASSLDYTQYF. The CDR3 DNA sequence: TGCGCCAGCAGCTTGGACTATACGCAGTATTTT. The full variable domain, rest sourced from reference TRBV5-1 and TRBJ2-3, is KAGVTQTPRYLIKTRGQQVTLSCSPISGHRSVSWYQQTPGQGLQFLFEYFSETQRNKGNFPGRFSGRQFSNSRSEMNVSTLELGDSALYLCASSLDYTQYFGPGTRLTVL.

This clone was observed a few times. The genes are TRBV4-1 and TRBJ2-5; 7 bases are a match to TRBD1. Germline V gene data show CDR1 as MGHRA and CDR2 as YSYEKL. The CDR3 has 14 amino acids. With 2 bases clipped from V and 5 bases from J, the junction kept 5 bases outside the gene matches. CDR3 loop: CASSQFRGSETQYF. CDR3 sequence (DNA): TGCGCCAGCAGCCAATTCAGGGGGAGTGAGACCCAGTACTTC.

This chain's CDR3 is CAWSARSTSAEQFF. CDR3 in DNA: TGTGCCTGGAGTGCCCGCTCAACTAGCGCTGAGCAGTTCTTC. The chain carries TRBV30 and TRBJ2-1, with 7 positions matching TRBD2. The CDR3 extends over 14 amino acids. The V and J ends lost 1 base and 9 bases, in that order; junction bases with no gene match: 9. Germline V lookup: CDR1 GTSNPN, CDR2 SVGIG (reference sequence).

V is TRBV27 and J is TRBJ2-2; D possibly uses TRBD1 or TRBD2 (5 bases each). CDR1 and CDR2 from the germline V gene are MNHEY and SMNVEV (reference sequence). V was trimmed by 5 bases and J by 2 bases, leaving 15 bases between them. The CDR3 spans 16 residues. The CDR3 DNA follows: TGTGCCAGCAGTGGTCCTCCGGGACGAAACACCGGGGAGCTGTTTTTT. Translated: CASSGPPGRNTGELFF.

This clone was detected only once. The V and J genes are TRBV6-6 and TRBJ2-1; a weak D match, TRBD2 (6 bases). The CDR3 totals 14 residues. Germline values: CDR1 MNHNY, CDR2 SVGAGI (reference sequence). V lost 5 bases and J 8 bases, leaving 16 bases between the germline ends. CDR3 amino acids: CASSPRGVGDEQFF. The CDR3 coding sequence is TGTGCCAGCAGTCCCCGCGGGGTAGGGGATGAGCAGTTCTTC.

The chain couples TRBV29-1 to TRBJ2-1; D is unresolved. V was trimmed by 8 bases and J by 6 bases, leaving 11 bases between them. The CDR3 is 11 residues long. The germline gives CDR1 SQVTM, CDR2 ANQGSEA. This CDR3 is CSFVFINEQFF. For the CDR3, the DNA is TGCAGCTTTGTGTTTATCAATGAGCAGTTCTTC.

The rearrangement joins TRBV19 to TRBJ2-3; D is unresolved. In germline, CDR1 is LNHDA, CDR2 SQIVND (reference sequence). The V end was cut by 4 bases, the J end by 1 base, with 9 bases between. The CDR3 is 14 residues long. CDR3 loop: CASSKLSGTDTQYF. CDR3 coding DNA: TGTGCCAGTAGTAAACTTTCCGGCACAGATACGCAGTATTTT.

V and J are TRBV5-5 and TRBJ2-1; 11 positions match TRBD2. This CDR3 is built from 15 residues. From germline, CDR1 is SGHKS and CDR2 YYEKEE (reference sequence). V was clipped by 5 bases and J by 5 bases; unmatched bases: 6. The CDR3 reads CASRPASGRNNEQFF. As DNA, the CDR3 is TGTGCCAGCAGACCCGCTAGCGGGAGGAACAATGAGCAGTTCTTC.

The V gene is TRBV9, the J gene TRBJ1-5; maybe TRBD1 (6 bases). Germline lookup yields CDR1 SGDLS and CDR2 YYNGEE. Between the trimmed V and J ends, which lost 2 bases and 4 bases, there was a span of 13 bases. The CDR3 runs to 15 residues. This CDR3 reads CASSVGPQGNQPQHF. In DNA form, the CDR3 reads TGTGCCAGCAGCGTTGGGCCGCAGGGGAATCAGCCCCAGCATTTT.

This clone was recorded only once. The genes are TRBV29-1 and TRBJ1-2; D is ambiguous. CDR1 SQVTM and CDR2 ANQGSEA come from the germline V gene. V shed 1 base and J shed 7 bases, with 10 bases lying between them. This CDR3 has 12 residues. CDR3 loop: CSVEGSVLGYTF. CDR3 nucleotide sequence: TGCAGCGTTGAAGGCTCAGTACTTGGCTACACCTTC.

V gene TRBV6-1 combines with J gene TRBJ2-7, with D possibly being TRBD2 (6 bases). V was shortened by 0 bases and J by 2 bases, with 14 bases between the two germline ends. The germline V gene has CDR1 MNHNS and CDR2 SASEGT. This CDR3 contains 16 residues. The CDR3 region is CASSEALGLLTYEQYF. DNA of the CDR3: TGTGCCAGCAGTGAAGCGCTGGGACTTTTAACCTACGAGCAGTACTTC.